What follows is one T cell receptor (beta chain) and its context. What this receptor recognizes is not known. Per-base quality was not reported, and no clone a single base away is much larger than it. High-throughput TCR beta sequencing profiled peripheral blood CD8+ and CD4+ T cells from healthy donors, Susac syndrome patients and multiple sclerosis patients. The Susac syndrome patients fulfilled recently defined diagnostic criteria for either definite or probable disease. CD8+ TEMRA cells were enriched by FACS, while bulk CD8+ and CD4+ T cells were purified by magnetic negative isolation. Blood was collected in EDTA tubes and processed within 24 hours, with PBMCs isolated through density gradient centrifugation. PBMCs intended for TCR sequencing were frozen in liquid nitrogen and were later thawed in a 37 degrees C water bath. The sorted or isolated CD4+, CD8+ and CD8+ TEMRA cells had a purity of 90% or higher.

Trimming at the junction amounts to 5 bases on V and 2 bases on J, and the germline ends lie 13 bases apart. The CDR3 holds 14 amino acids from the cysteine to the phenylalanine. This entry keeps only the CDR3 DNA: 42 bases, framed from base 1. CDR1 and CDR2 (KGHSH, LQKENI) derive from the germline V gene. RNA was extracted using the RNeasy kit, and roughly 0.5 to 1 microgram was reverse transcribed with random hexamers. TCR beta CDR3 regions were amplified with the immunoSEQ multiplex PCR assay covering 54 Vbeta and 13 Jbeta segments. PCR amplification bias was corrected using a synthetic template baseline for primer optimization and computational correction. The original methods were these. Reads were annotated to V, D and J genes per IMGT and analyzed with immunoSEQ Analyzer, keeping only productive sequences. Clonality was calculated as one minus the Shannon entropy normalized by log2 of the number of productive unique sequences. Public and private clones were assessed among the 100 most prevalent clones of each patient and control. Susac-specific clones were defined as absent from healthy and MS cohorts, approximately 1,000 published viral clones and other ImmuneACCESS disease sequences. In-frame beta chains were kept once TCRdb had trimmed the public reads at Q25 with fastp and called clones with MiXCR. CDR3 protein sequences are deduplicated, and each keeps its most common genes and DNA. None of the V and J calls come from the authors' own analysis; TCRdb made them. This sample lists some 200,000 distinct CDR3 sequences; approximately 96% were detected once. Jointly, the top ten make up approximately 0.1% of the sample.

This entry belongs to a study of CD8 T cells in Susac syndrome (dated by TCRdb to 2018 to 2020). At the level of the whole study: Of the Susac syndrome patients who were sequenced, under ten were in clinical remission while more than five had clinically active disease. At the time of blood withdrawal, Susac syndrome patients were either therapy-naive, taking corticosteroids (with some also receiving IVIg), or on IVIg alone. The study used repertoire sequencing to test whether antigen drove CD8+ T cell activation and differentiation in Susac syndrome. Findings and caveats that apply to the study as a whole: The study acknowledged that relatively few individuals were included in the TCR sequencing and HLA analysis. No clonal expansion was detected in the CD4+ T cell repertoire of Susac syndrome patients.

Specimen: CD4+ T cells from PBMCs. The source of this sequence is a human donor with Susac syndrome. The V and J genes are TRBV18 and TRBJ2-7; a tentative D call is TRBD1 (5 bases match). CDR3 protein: CASSFQGPTYEQYF. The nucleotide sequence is TGTGCCAGCTCATTTCAGGGCCCAACCTACGAGCAGTACTTC.